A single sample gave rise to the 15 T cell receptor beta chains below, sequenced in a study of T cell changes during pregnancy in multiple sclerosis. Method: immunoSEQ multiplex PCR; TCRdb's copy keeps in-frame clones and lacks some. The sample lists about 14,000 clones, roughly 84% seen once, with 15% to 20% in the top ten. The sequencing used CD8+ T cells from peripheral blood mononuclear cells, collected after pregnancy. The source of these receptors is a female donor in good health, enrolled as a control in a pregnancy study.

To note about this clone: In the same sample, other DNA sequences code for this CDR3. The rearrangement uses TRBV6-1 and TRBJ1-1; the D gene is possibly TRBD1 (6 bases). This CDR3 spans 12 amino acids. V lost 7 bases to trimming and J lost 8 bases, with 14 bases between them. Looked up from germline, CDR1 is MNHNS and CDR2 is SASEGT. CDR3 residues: CASTIRGTEAFF. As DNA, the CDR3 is TGTGCCAGCACCATTAGGGGGACAGAAGCTTTCTTT.

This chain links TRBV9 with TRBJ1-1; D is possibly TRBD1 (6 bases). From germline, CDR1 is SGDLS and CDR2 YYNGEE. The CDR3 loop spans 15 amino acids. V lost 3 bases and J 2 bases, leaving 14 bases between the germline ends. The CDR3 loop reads CASSASGTLNTEAFF. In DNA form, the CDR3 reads TGTGCCAGCAGCGCATCAGGGACACTCAACACTGAAGCTTTCTTT.

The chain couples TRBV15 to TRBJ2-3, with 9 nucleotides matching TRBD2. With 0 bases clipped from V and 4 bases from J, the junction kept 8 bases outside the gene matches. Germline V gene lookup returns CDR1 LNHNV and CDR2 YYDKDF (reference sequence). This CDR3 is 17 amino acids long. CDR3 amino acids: CATSRDRAGGPADTQYF. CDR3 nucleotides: TGTGCCACCAGCAGAGATAGGGCGGGGGGGCCCGCAGATACGCAGTATTTT.

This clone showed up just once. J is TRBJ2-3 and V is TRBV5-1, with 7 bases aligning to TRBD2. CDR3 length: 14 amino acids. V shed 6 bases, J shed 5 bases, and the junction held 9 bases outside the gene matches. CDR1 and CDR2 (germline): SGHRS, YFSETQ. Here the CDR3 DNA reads TGCGCCAGCAAAGGTGCGGGAGTAGGAGATACGCAGTATTTT. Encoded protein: CASKGAGVGDTQYF.

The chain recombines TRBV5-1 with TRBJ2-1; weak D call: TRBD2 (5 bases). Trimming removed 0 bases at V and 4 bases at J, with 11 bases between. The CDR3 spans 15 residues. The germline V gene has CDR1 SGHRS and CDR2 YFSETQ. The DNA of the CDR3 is TGCGCCAGCAGCTTGGACCGCGGGTTATACAATGAGCAGTTCTTC. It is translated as CASSLDRGLYNEQFF. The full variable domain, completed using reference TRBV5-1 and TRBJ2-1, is KAGVTQTPRYLIKTRGQQVTLSCSPISGHRSVSWYQQTPGQGLQFLFEYFSETQRNKGNFPGRFSGRQFSNSRSEMNVSTLELGDSALYLCASSLDRGLYNEQFFGPGTRLTVL.

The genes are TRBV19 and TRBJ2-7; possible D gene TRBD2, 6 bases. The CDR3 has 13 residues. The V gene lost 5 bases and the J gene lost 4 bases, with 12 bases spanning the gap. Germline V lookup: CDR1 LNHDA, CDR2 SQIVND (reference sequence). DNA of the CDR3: TGTGCCAGTAGTTCTAGCGCGAAATACGAGCAGTACTTC. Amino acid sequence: CASSSSAKYEQYF. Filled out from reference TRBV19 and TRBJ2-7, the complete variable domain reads DGGITQSPKYLFRKEGQNVTLSCEQNLNHDAMYWYRQDPGQGLRLIYYSQIVNDFQKGDIAEGYSVSREKKESFPLTVTSAQKNPTAFYLCASSSSAKYEQYFGPGTRLTVT.

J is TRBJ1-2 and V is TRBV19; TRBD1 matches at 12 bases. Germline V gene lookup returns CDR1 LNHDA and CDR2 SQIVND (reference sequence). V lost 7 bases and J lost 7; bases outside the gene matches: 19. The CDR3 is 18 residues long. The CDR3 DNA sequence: TGTGCCAGTACCGACTCCGCCGGGACAGGGGGCGGTCGGGGTGGCTACACCTTC. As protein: CASTDSAGTGGGRGGYTF.

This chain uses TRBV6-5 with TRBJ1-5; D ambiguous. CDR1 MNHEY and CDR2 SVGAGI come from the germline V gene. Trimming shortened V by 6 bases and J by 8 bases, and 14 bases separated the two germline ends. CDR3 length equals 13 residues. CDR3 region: CASRTGSREPQHF. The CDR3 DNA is TGTGCCAGCAGGACGGGGTCCCGGGAGCCCCAGCATTTT.

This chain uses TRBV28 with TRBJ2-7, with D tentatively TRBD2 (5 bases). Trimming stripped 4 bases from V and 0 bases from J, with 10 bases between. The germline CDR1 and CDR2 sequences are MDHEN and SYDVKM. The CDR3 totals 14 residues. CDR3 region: CASSSLGSSYEQYF. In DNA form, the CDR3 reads TGTGCCAGCAGTTCGCTGGGGAGCTCCTACGAGCAGTACTTC.

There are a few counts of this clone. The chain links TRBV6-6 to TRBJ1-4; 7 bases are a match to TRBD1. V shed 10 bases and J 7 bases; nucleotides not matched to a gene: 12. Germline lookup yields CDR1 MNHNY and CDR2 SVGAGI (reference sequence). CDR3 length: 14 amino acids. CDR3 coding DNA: TGTGCCACCAGAGAGGGGGCGGAGGCTGAAAAACTGTTTTTT. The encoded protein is CATREGAEAEKLFF.

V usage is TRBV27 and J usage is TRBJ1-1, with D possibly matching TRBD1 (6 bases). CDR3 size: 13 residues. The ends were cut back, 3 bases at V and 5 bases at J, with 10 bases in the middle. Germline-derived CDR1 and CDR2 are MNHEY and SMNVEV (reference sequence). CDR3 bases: TGTGCCAGCAGTTTGACAGGCTTGACTGAAGCTTTCTTT. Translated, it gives CASSLTGLTEAFF.

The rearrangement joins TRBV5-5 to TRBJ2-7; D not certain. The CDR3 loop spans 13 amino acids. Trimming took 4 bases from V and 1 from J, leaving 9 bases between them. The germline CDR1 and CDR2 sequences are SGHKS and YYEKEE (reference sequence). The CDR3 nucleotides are TGTGCCAGCAGCGTCAGGAATTCCTACGAGCAGTACTTC. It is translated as CASSVRNSYEQYF.

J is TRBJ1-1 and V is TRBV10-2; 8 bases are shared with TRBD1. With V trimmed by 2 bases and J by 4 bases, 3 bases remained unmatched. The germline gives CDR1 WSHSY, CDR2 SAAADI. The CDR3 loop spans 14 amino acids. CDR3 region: CASSEPTGGTEAFF. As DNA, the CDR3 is TGCGCCAGCAGTGAGCCTACAGGGGGCACTGAAGCTTTCTTT.

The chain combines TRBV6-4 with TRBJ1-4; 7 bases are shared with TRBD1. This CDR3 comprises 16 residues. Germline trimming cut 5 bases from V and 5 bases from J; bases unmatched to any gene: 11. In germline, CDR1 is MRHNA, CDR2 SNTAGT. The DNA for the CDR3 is TGTGCCAGCAGTCCCGAGGCTGGGACAGCAAATGAAAAACTGTTTTTT. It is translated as CASSPEAGTANEKLFF.

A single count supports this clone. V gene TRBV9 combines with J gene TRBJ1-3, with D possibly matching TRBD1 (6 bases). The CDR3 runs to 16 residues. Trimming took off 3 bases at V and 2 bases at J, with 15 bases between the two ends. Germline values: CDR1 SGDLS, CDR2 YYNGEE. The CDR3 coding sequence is TGTGCCAGCAGCGCCTCCGGGACAAAAGCTGGAAACACCATATATTTT. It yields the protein CASSASGTKAGNTIYF.